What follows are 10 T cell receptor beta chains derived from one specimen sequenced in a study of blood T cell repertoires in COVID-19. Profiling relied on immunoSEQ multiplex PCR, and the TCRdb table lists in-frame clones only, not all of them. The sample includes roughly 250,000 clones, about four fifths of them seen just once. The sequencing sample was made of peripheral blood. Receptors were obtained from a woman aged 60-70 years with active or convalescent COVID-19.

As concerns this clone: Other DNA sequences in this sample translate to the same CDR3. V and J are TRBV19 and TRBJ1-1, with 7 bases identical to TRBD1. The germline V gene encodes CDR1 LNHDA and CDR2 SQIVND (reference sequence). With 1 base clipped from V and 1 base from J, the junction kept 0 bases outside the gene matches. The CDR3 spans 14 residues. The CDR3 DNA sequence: TGTGCCAGTAGTATAGGGGACAGGAACACTGAAGCTTTCTTT. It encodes CASSIGDRNTEAFF.

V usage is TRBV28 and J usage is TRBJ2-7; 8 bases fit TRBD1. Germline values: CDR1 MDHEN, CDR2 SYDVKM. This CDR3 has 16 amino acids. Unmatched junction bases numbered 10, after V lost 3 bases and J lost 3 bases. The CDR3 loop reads CASSLPRDRWNYEQYF. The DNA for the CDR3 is TGTGCCAGCAGTTTGCCACGGGACAGGTGGAACTACGAGCAGTACTTC.

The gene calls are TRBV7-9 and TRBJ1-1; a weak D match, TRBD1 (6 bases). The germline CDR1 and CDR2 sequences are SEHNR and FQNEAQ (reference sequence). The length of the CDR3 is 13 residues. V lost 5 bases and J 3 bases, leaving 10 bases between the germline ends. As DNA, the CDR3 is TGTGCCAGCAGCCCACAGGGATACACTGAAGCTTTCTTT. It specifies CASSPQGYTEAFF.

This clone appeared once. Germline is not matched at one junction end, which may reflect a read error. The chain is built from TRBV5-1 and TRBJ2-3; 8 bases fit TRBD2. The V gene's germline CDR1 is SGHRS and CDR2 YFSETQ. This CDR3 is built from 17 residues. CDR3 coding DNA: TGCGCCCGCAGCTTGCGGGCCGGGGGGGCGTTAACAGATACGCAGTATTTT. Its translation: CARSLRAGGALTDTQYF.

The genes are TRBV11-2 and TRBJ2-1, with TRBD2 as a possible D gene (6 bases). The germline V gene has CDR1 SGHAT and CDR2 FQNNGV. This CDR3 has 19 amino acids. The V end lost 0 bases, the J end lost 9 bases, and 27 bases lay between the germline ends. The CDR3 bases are TGTGCCAGCAGCTTAGAGCCCGGGACTTCACGGGCGGGTTTCGGTGAGCAGTTCTTC. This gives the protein CASSLEPGTSRAGFGEQFF.

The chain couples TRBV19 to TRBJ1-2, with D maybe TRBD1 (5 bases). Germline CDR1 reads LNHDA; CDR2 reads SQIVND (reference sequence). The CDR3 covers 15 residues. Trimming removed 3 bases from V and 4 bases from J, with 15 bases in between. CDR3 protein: CASSIGMGLGYGYTF. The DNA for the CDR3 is TGTGCCAGTAGTATCGGTATGGGGCTCGGCTATGGCTACACCTTC.

This CDR3 is CASSRGTSSGGAWETQYF. CDR3 DNA: TGCGCCAGCAGCCGAGGAACCTCTAGCGGGGGGGCCTGGGAGACCCAGTACTTC. The chain employs TRBV4-1 and TRBJ2-5, with TRBD2 identical over 12 bases. The CDR3 runs 18 residues. The V segment lost 4 bases and the J segment 5 bases; nucleotides outside the gene matches: 14. Germline lookup yields CDR1 MGHRA and CDR2 YSYEKL.

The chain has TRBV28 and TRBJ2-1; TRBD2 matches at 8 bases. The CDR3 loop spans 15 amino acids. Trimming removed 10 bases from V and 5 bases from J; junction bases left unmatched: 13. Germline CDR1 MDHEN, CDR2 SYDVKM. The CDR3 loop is CATRVESGGNNEQFF. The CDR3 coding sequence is TGTGCCACCAGGGTCGAATCGGGGGGGAACAATGAGCAGTTCTTC.

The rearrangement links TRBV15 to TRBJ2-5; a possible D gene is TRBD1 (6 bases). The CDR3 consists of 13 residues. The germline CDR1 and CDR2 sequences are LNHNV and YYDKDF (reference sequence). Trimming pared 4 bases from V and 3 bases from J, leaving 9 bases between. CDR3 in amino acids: CATSTGQKETQYF. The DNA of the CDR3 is TGTGCCACCAGCACAGGACAGAAAGAGACCCAGTACTTC.

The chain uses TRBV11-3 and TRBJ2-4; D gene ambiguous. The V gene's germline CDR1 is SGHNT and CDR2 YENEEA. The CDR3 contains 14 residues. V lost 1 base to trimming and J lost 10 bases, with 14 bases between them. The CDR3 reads CASSLVVKSSIQYF. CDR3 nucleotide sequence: TGTGCCAGCAGCTTAGTCGTGAAGAGTTCTATTCAGTACTTC.